What follows are 5 T cell receptor beta chains derived from one specimen sequenced in a study of beta chain features in type 1 diabetes. The study's findings and limits: People with Type 1 diabetes carried modestly yet significantly shorter TCRB CDR3s in all four CD4+ subsets.

These receptors have no known antigen. Expressed TCRB transcripts were sequenced after all isolated RNA was converted to cDNA. Here immunoSEQ multiplex PCR was the method, and the copy in TCRdb shows in-frame clones only, minus some. The profile shows around 600,000 clones, around 12% of them singletons. What was sequenced was naive CD4+ T cells from blood. The receptors here all came from a man aged 25 to 40 with type 1 diabetes.

In its sample, this clone was seen a few times. The chain has TRBV7-2 and TRBJ1-2; 7 positions match TRBD1. The CDR3 is 15 residues long. The trim removed 1 base at V and 4 bases at J, leaving 6 bases unmatched. CDR1 is SGHTA, CDR2 FQGNSA, per germline. DNA for the CDR3: TGTGCCAGCAGCTTAGGGCAGGGGGTAGGCTATGGCTACACCTTC. Protein product: CASSLGQGVGYGYTF.

The chain carries TRBV28 and TRBJ1-6; the match to TRBD1 covers 7 bases. CDR3 length: 12 amino acids. Germline assignment: CDR1 MDHEN and CDR2 SYDVKM. Trimming at V came to 7 bases and at J to 18 bases, leaving 12 bases not matched to a gene. CDR3 in amino acids: CASTIGTAVPHF. The CDR3 coding sequence is TGTGCCAGCACCATCGGGACAGCCGTTCCCCACTTT. Filled out from reference TRBV28 and TRBJ1-6, the complete variable domain reads DVKVTQSSRYLVKRTGEKVFLECVQDMDHENMFWYRQDPGLGLRLIYFSYDVKMKEKGDIPEGYSVSREKKERFSLILESASTNQTSMYLCASTIGTAVPHFGNGTRLTVT.

The sample holds a few counts of this clone. The CDR3 DNA is TGTGCCAGCAGTTCAGCGACGGGGAGCACAGATACGCAGTATTTT. This translates into CASSSATGSTDTQYF. The rearrangement joins TRBV27 to TRBJ2-3, with D possibly TRBD2 on 5 matching bases. Germline-derived CDR1 and CDR2 are MNHEY and SMNVEV (reference sequence). V lost 4 bases and J 0 bases, leaving 11 bases between the germline ends. The CDR3 sequence is 15 residues long.

The V gene is TRBV10-3, the J gene TRBJ2-7, with D possibly being TRBD1 (5 bases). The V gene's germline CDR1 is ENHRY and CDR2 SYGVKD. V lost 3 bases and J 7 bases, leaving 10 bases between the germline ends. The CDR3 runs 12 residues. CDR3: CAISDRVGEQYF. CDR3 coding DNA: TGTGCCATCAGTGACAGGGTCGGAGAGCAGTACTTC.

V is TRBV28 and J is TRBJ2-1; no clear D gene. Looked up from germline, CDR1 is MDHEN and CDR2 is SYDVKM. This CDR3 spans 13 amino acids. V lost 2 bases to trimming and J lost 10 bases, with 12 bases between them. The CDR3 coding sequence is TGTGCCAGCAGTTTAAGTGCCTTCGGGGAGCAGTTCTTC. Amino acid sequence: CASSLSAFGEQFF.